These 5 T cell receptor beta chains were all obtained from the same sample, sequenced in a study of T cells in Graves' hyperthyroidism and ophthalmopathy. RNA transcripts gave rise to amplified TCR beta CDR3 regions. Initially, a first-round RT-PCR of the TCR CDR3 employed the HTBI primer set. TCRdb redid the calling of the multiplex PCR reads with MiXCR, one entry per CDR3 protein. Among about 480,000 distinct CDR3 sequences listed, roughly 14% were seen once. The source material was blood. The receptors derive from a woman under 30 with Graves' hyperthyroidism.

This chain connects TRBV6-1 to TRBJ1-1, with 8 bases aligning to TRBD1. From germline, CDR1 is MNHNS and CDR2 SASEGT. J gave up 5 bases and V 11 bases, and 10 bases lay outside the gene matches. The CDR3 has 13 amino acids. CDR3 amino acids: CAHSGGRRTEAFF. The CDR3 coding sequence is TGTGCCCACTCAGGGGGCCGCCGGACTGAAGCTTTCTTT.

This clonotype was seen at least ten times. V and J are TRBV7-8 and TRBJ2-3; D unclear. Trimming removed 5 bases from V and 2 bases from J, with 17 bases in between. The germline V gene has CDR1 SGHVS and CDR2 FQNEAQ. This CDR3 comprises 16 residues. Here the CDR3 reads CASSQPGPQPTDTQYF. In DNA, the CDR3 is TGTGCCAGCAGCCAGCCGGGCCCCCAACCCACAGATACGCAGTATTTT. The variable domain in full, completed from reference TRBV7-8 and TRBJ2-3, reads GAGVSQSPRYKVAKRGQDVALRCDPISGHVSLFWYQQALGQGPEFLTYFQNEAQLDKSGLPSDRFFAERPEGSVSTLKIQRTQQEDSAVYLCASSQPGPQPTDTQYFGPGTRLTVL.

The sample holds many counts of this clonotype. The genes are TRBV13 and TRBJ2-7, with D perhaps matching TRBD2 (6 bases). This CDR3 has 15 amino acids. The V end lost 8 bases, the J end lost 4 bases, and 21 bases lay between the germline ends. Germline loops: CDR1 PRHDT, CDR2 FYEKMQ (reference sequence). As DNA, the CDR3 is TGTGCCAGCCCATTACACAGCGGGCCCTTTTACGAGCAGTACGTC. Its translation: CASPLHSGPFYEQYV.

The sample holds a few counts of this clonotype. V and J are TRBV6-1 and TRBJ1-5; a possible D gene is TRBD1 (6 bases). This CDR3 contains 13 residues. CDR1 and CDR2 (germline): MNHNS, SASEGT. V lost 5 bases, J lost 11 bases, and 16 bases lay in between. The CDR3 DNA reads TGTGCCAGCAGTTCAGGGGTTTTTACGGCCCAGCATTTT. It translates to CASSSGVFTAQHF.

About this clonotype itself: The junction differs from germline at one of its ends, possibly a read error. The chain has TRBV11-1 and TRBJ2-6; possible D gene TRBD1, 5 bases. CDR3 length: 16 residues. Germline CDR1 reads SGHAT; CDR2 reads FQDESV (reference sequence). This chain's CDR3 is CASSSPDLSGANVLPF. In DNA, the CDR3 is TGTGCCAGCAGCTCGCCGGATCTCTCTGGGGCCAACGTCCTGCCTTTC.